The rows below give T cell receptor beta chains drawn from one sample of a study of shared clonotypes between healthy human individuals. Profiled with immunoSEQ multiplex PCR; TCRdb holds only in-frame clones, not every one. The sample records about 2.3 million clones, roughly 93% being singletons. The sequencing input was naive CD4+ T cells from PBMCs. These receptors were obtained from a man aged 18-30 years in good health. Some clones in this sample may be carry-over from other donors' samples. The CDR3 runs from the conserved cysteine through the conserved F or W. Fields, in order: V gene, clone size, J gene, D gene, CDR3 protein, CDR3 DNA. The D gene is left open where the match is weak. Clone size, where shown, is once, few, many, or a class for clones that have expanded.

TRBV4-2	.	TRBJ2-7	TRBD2	CASSQDSSSGRYEQYF	TGTGCCAGCAGCCAAGATTCTTCCAGCGGGAGATACGAGCAGTACTTC
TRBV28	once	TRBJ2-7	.	CASAGGNEQYF	TGTGCCAGCGCAGGGGGGAACGAGCAGTACTTC
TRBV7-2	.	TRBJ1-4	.	CASSLSPGPNEKLFF	TGTGCCAGCAGCTTATCTCCGGGACCTAATGAAAAACTGTTTTTT
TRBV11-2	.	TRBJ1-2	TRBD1	CASSSDRQYGYTF	TGTGCCAGCAGCTCGGACAGGCAATATGGCTACACCTTC
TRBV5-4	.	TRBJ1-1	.	CASNHGEVTTEAFF	TGTGCCAGCAACCACGGGGAGGTAACCACTGAAGCTTTCTTT
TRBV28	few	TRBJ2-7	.	CASSLEGSYEQYF	TGTGCCAGCAGTTTAGAGGGCTCCTACGAGCAGTACTTC
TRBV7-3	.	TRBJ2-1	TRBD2	CASSSLAGSVYNEQFF	TGTGCCAGCAGCTCATTAGCGGGTTCGGTCTACAATGAGCAGTTCTTC
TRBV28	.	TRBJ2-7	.	CASSFAGAYEQYF	TGTGCCAGCAGTTTTGCAGGCGCCTACGAGCAGTACTTC
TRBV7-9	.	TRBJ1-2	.	CASSLVAGSPGYTF	TGTGCCAGCAGCTTAGTCGCAGGGTCGCCCGGCTACACCTTC
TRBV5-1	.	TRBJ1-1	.	CASSARTGNTEAFF	TGCGCCAGCAGCGCGAGAACAGGGAACACTGAAGCTTTCTTT
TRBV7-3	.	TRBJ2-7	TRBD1	CASTGQGKYGEQYF	TGTGCCAGCACCGGACAGGGAAAATATGGCGAGCAGTACTTC
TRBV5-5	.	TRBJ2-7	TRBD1	CASSLVPGTGGGHWYF	TGTGCCAGCAGTCTTGTCCCCGGGACAGGGGGGGGCCACTGGTACTTC
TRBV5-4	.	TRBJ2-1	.	CASSLVSPYNEQFF	TGTGCCAGCAGCTTAGTCTCTCCCTACAATGAGCAGTTCTTC
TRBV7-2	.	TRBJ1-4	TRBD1	CASSLDPTGILFF	TGTGCCAGCAGCTTAGACCCGACAGGGATACTGTTTTTT
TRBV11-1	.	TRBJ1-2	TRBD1	CASRKDRDYGYTF	TGTGCCAGCAGAAAGGACAGGGACTATGGCTACACCTTC
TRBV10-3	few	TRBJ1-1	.	CAISEQGMNTEAFF	TGTGCCATCAGCGAACAGGGAATGAACACTGAAGCTTTCTTT
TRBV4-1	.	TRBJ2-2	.	CASSQTWSSGRGAGELFF	TGCGCCAGCAGCCAAACTTGGTCTAGCGGAAGGGGGGCCGGGGAGCTGTTTTTT
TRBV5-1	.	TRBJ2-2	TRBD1	CASSSGTGGFRTGELFF	TGCGCCAGCAGCTCCGGGACAGGGGGGTTTCGCACCGGGGAGCTGTTTTTT
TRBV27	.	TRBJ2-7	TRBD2	CASSIGGRAWYEQYF	TGTGCCAGCAGTATCGGCGGGAGGGCCTGGTACGAGCAGTACTTC
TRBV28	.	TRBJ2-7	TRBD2	CAIPKGCGREGGQYF	TGTGCCATCCCAAAGGGTTGCGGCAGGGAGGGAGGGCAGTACTTC
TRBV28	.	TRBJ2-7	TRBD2	CALKPTSGRAGEQYF	TGTGCCCTGAAACCGACTAGCGGGAGGGCCGGCGAGCAGTACTTC
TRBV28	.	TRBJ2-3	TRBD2	CASSLPGGGPTADTQYF	TGTGCCAGCAGCCTACCGGGGGGAGGGCCGACCGCAGATACGCAGTATTTT
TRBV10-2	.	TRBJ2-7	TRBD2	CASSPGLAIFYEQYF	TGCGCCAGCAGCCCTGGACTAGCTATATTCTACGAGCAGTACTTC
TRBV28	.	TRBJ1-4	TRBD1	CASSQGDSRSNEKLFF	TGTGCCAGCAGTCAAGGGGACAGCCGATCTAATGAAAAACTGTTTTTT
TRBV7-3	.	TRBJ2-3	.	CASSLSGANTDTQYF	TGTGCCAGCAGCTTAAGCGGGGCCAACACAGATACGCAGTATTTT
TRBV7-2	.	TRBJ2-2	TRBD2	CASSLAGLAGRKAGELFF	TGTGCCAGCAGCTTAGCGGGACTAGCGGGACGTAAAGCCGGGGAGCTGTTTTTT
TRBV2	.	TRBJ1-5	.	CASGTGSPYQPQHF	TGTGCCAGCGGAACCGGGTCCCCTTATCAGCCCCAGCATTTT
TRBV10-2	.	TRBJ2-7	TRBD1	CASRSDRGRSYEQYF	TGCGCCAGCAGATCTGACAGGGGGAGATCCTACGAGCAGTACTTC
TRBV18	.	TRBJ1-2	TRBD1	CASSPNLGQEYGYTF	TGTGCCAGCTCCCCTAACCTCGGACAGGAGTATGGCTACACCTTC